The sequence of this T cell receptor beta chain was determined in a study of T cells in Graves' hyperthyroidism and ophthalmopathy (dated by TCRdb to the late 2010s). General notes on the study: Peripheral blood was sampled at the time of initial diagnosis, prior to any treatment. To identify distinguishing TCR V-J signatures, a discovery cohort of about 100 patients was used, comprising 40 to 45 with Graves' ophthalmopathy and roughly 60 with stable Graves' hyperthyroidism. An independent validation cohort of around 19 hyperthyroidism patients and 17 patients who later progressed to ophthalmopathy tested prospective prediction of ophthalmopathy. For training and testing, the 100 or so patients in the discovery cohort were randomly divided in a 7:3 ratio. In more than 5 Graves' hyperthyroidism patients, the study also compared T-cell repertoires from thyroid tissue with T-cell repertoires from blood. Following sampling, methimazole starting at 30 mg daily was given to hyperthyroidism patients, and high-dose intravenous methylprednisolone was given to ophthalmopathy patients. The paper reports TCR Vbeta CDR3 sequencing of some 140 peripheral blood samples: approximately 41 ophthalmopathy, over 70 hyperthyroidism and some 17 progressor patients.

The sample holds many counts of this clonotype. What this receptor recognizes is not known. Base-call qualities are not available, and no considerably larger clone is one nucleotide away. The germline V gene encodes CDR1 DFQATT and CDR2 SNEGSKA (reference sequence). V is cut back by 6 bases and J by 9 bases, with 11 bases in the junction unmatched. The CDR3 spans 13 residues, from the cysteine through the phenylalanine. Of the read, only the CDR3 DNA is kept; its 39 bases are in frame from base 1. The paper's findings and limits, for the study overall: Sample size was not statistically predetermined, and investigators were not blinded to group allocation. During validation, the model predicted progression to ophthalmopathy a median of approximately six months ahead of onset, with roughly 65% sensitivity and around 73% specificity. A 13 V-J signature model separated ophthalmopathy from stable hyperthyroidism, with approximately 86% sensitivity and roughly 84% specificity in cross-validation and 80%/75% in testing. Most expanded thyroid clonotypes (frequency above 0.001) were also found in blood, which suggests that blood repertoires may mirror thyroid immune responses.

Ophthalmopathy patients had moderately to severely active disease, with a Clinical Activity Score of 3 or more, a NOSPECS grade of 4 or more, and a disease duration of less than 3 months. Exclusion was applied to patients with uncontrolled infections, other autoimmune diseases, pregnancy or lactation. Diagnoses were established on the basis of clinical symptoms, serum thyroxine and TRAb, thyroid ultrasound, and orbital computed tomography. PBMCs were separated from approximately 9.9 ml of fresh peripheral blood using Ficoll-Paque density gradient centrifugation. Total RNA was extracted with Trizol reagent, and quality was checked on an Agilent 2100 Bioanalyzer. Amplification of TCR beta CDR3 regions was carried out from RNA transcripts. The TCR CDR3 was subjected to a first round of RT-PCR using the HTBI primer set and the Qiagen OneStep RT-PCR kit. Libraries were constructed in a second round of multiplex PCR, after which size selection and purification were performed. Libraries were sequenced paired-end with 100 bp reads on an Illumina HiSeq2000. In the original analysis: SOAPnuke was used to process the raw data, throwing out any read that contained adapters or uncalled bases, had a mean Phred below 15, or lacked an exact constant-primer or identifier match. High-quality paired reads were merged using COPE v1.2.5, and each unique nucleotide sequence was defined as a clonotype. Clonotypes were aligned to IMGT TRBV, TRBD and TRBJ reference segments using MiTCR v1.1. The analysis included only V-J combinations with a frequency above 0.0001, which together covered approximately 99% of the repertoires. A TCS score was defined as the ratio of F50 (clonal expansion) to E x V (chaos), with BLOSUM62-based TCRdist applied between CDR3 peptides within each V-J. Welch's t-statistics and random forest reduced 514 V-J features to under 15, which were used in a naive Bayes classifier (R e1071). The public reads were reanalyzed by TCRdb: fastp trimming at Q25, MiXCR alignment, in-frame beta chains only. For every CDR3 protein sequence, its rows merge into one entry that carries the most common genes and DNA. For this entry, the V and J calls and clone size follow TCRdb and not the study's own pipeline. Counted in this sample were roughly 350,000 distinct CDR3 sequences; roughly 14% of them appeared once. The leading ten clones occupy around 20% of the sample.

The chain is assembled from TRBV20-1 and TRBJ2-1; TRBD1 lines up with 7 middle nucleotides. The sequence came from a woman in her 30s with Graves' ophthalmopathy. Sequenced input: blood. The CDR3 protein sequence reads: CSAKEYRGGEQFF. The DNA sequence is given as TGCAGTGCCAAAGAGTACAGGGGTGGTGAGCAGTTCTTC.